This T cell receptor (beta chain) was obtained from a study of beta chain features in type 1 diabetes (dated by TCRdb to the late 2010s). Background on the whole study: Patients and healthy donors did not differ in mean age, gender distribution, total cell number or subset yield. Across all samples, roughly 110,000,000 sorted cells were examined, and cell number per subset correlated strongly with RNA yield. The study compared the TCRB repertoires of sorted circulating CD4+ T cell subsets in recently diagnosed type 1 diabetes patients with those in matched healthy donors. Regulatory and stem cell-like memory subsets were obtained from only 8 patients and about 8 healthy donors, while naive and central memory subsets were obtained from all 28 donors. Study-level results and caveats: Because cDNA was sequenced instead of genomic DNA, activated cells with high expression could be over-represented, although the groups did not differ in activation or CD3 levels. The naive, central memory and regulatory TCRB repertoires appeared to resemble one another more closely among patients than among healthy donors. PCR might favor shorter templates, but patient and control samples were amplified and corrected together, so any skew would affect both groups equally. In all four CD4+ subsets, TCRB CDR3 length was moderately but significantly shorter in type 1 diabetes patients. Because small numbers of individuals were included in the HLA sub-analyses, any influence of HLA type on TCRB rearrangement was left unresolved. Patients with type 1 diabetes made fewer insertions and deleted more nucleotides at VDJ recombination sites, implying thymic rearrangement abnormalities.

The CDR3 measures 11 amino acids from cysteine to phenylalanine. Only CDR3 DNA is held: 33 bases, read in frame from base 1. Trimming costs V 3 bases and J 6 bases, and their ends lie 8 bases apart. According to the germline V gene (reference sequence), CDR1 reads DFQATT and CDR2 reads SNEGSKA. A single peripheral blood draw of around 120 mL on average was collected from each donor into heparinised tubes. A BD FACSAria II was used to sort naive, central memory, regulatory and stem cell-like memory CD4+ T cells with a panel that included CD45RO, CCR7, CD25, CD127, CD95 and CD27. A purity above 95% was achieved for all sorted populations. PBMCs were isolated right away by Lymphoprep density gradient centrifugation and were stained directly, without culture. To minimize batch effects, samples were stained and sorted in pairs, one healthy donor with one patient per experiment. The entire isolated RNA was reverse transcribed using the High Capacity cDNA Reverse Transcription Kit, and thus expressed TCRB transcripts were sequenced. Naive, central memory and regulatory T cell samples underwent deep immunoSEQ sequencing, averaging around 3.6 million total reads per sample. After sorted cells were lysed in RLT buffer, RNA was extracted with DNase-treated RNeasy Micro or Mini kits, with the choice depending on cell number. To prevent cross-contamination, each cell subset was processed individually, whereas patient and healthy donor samples were processed jointly. TCRB sequences were amplified from cDNA with the immunoSEQ multiplex PCR, producing 87-bp fragments spanning the CDR3 region. The amplicons were sequenced using the Illumina HiSeq platform. As for the authors' bioinformatics: Synthetic template baselines were used to correct PCR bias computationally, reads within Hamming distance 2 were collapsed, and singletons that could not be merged were discarded. Reads were aligned to IMGT to assign V, D and J genes, CDR3 length, and insertions or deletions at six rearrangement sites. Within each subset, clonotype counts were normalized to the number of sorted cells before true diversity and Gini coefficients were calculated with the tcR R package. The overlap coefficient, calculated on TCRB nucleotide sequences, was used to measure repertoire sharing. Out-of-frame TCRB sequences from naive cells were analyzed to stand in for the pre-selection repertoire. TCRdb obtained this table from immuneACCESS and retained in-frame rearrangements with V and J assigned. These tables miss some clones; where compared with another copy, unresolved V genes account for less than half of the shortfall, and the remainder is unexplained. V and J calls and clone size are given by that table; D and trimming were obtained from the DNA. This sample gives hundreds of thousands of clones in total; about 70% of them show up just once. About 0.051% of the sample rests with the top ten.

In regard to this clone: Its binding antigen is unknown. The record has no base qualities; no much larger clone is one base away.

The sample was naive CD4+ T cells from blood. This sample's cell subset or site label indicates: true naive CD4+ T cells. The V gene is TRBV20-1 and the J gene is TRBJ1-1, with the D gene not clear enough to name. The TCR comes from a man under 40 in good health. In nucleotides, the sequence is TGCAGTGCTAGGGAAGGCTCTGAAGCTTTCTTT. Its protein reads: CSAREGSEAFF.